This T cell receptor (beta chain) originates from a study of OX40 agonist ivuxolimab in advanced cancers. The CDR3 covers 17 residues. CDR1 and CDR2 from the germline V gene are LGHNA and YSLEER. The ends were cut back, 0 bases at V and 2 bases at J, with 11 bases in the middle. Assay: immunoSEQ multiplex PCR; the TCRdb copy retains only in-frame clones and omits some. This sample has fewer than 40,000 clones, with around 86% found just once. This clone was observed a single time. The material was CD4+ or CD8+ T cells sorted from blood, obtained in a trial of the OX40 agonist ivuxolimab. The rearrangement joins TRBV4-3 to TRBJ2-6; D is possibly TRBD1 (6 bases). The sequence came from an adult with an advanced solid tumor such as melanoma, head and neck, liver or kidney cancer. The CDR3 loop is CASSQDGGRAGANVLTF. CDR3 DNA: TGCGCCAGCAGCCAAGATGGGGGCAGGGCTGGGGCCAACGTCCTGACTTTC.